This T cell receptor beta chain emerged from a study of blood T cell repertoires in COVID-19. At the level of the study: The samples span acute and convalescent COVID-19 from the United States, Italy and Spain. PBMCs, B-cell-depleted T cells, or T cells were the source of the cDNA or gDNA that made up the material.

The CDR3 contains 16 residues. The ends lost 7 bases at V and 2 bases at J; junction bases unmatched: 14. The germline CDR1 and CDR2 sequences are SNHLY and FYNNEI. Original processing notes: Nucleated cell counts were estimated from reference gene primer amplification. Profiled with immunoSEQ multiplex PCR; TCRdb holds only in-frame clones, not every one. V and J calls plus clone size are reproduced from that table; the DNA served to infer D and trimming. The sample shows under 150,000 clones, 75% to 85% of them seen only once. This TCR was recovered from a human donor with acute or convalescent COVID-19. The donor label of this sample is uncertain. The sample was peripheral blood. The gene calls are TRBV2 and TRBJ2-7, with 7 bases lining up with TRBD2. The CDR3 bases are TGTGCCAGCAATCCCACGGGGGGAACCTTGACCTACGAGCAGTACTTC. It yields the protein CASNPTGGTLTYEQYF.